This T cell receptor (beta chain) originates from a study of PD-L1 blockade in urothelial cancer. Study in general: The patients' atezolizumab therapy, 1,200 mg intravenously every 3 weeks, started at some point between 2014 and 2015. Blood drawn 3 weeks (second dose) and 6 weeks after treatment start was analyzed.

Time point given: peripheral blood 6 weeks after treatment start. Patients each gave 1 to 8 samples, pretreatment and on-treatment. Germline CDR1 and CDR2: SGHDN and FVKESK. Between the trimmed V and J ends, which lost 5 bases and 3 bases, there was a span of 13 bases. The CDR3 length is 14 residues. Synthetically made TCR analog templates were put into each PCR as spikes. Using immunoSEQ multiplex PCR, the repertoire was profiled, and TCRdb retains in-frame clones only, with some absent. The table has about 130,000 clones, about 84% seen once; the top ten hold 2.4%. This clonotype was obtained from a man aged 50 or older with urothelial cancer. The sequencing here drew on PBMCs, taken around atezolizumab (anti-PD-L1) treatment. V usage is TRBV14 and J usage is TRBJ1-2; D not certain. CDR3 loop: CASSETQSHYGYTF. The CDR3, as DNA: TGTGCCAGCAGCGAGACACAGAGTCACTATGGCTACACCTTC.